A selection of T cell receptor beta chains follows, all from one sample in a study of CD8+CD57+ T cells in acquired aplastic anemia. TCRdb independently ran MiXCR on the reads; one entry per CDR3 protein. The table includes hundreds of thousands of distinct CDR3 sequences, 50% to 70% detected once. Sample: sorted CD4+, CD8+, or CD8+CD57+ T cells (not recorded which) from PBMCs. Source of these receptors: a human donor with severe aplastic anemia or a healthy control (not recorded which). CDR3s include the opening cysteine and the closing phenylalanine or tryptophan. The D gene is left open where the match is weak. Rows give clone size only sometimes, using once, few, many, or a class for an expanded clone.

d_call	j_call	clone_size	v_call	cdr3_nt	cdr3_aa
NA	TRBJ1-4	many	TRBV20-1	TGCAGTGCCTACCTTAAGATAGGCGTCTTCGTGGGGGGAGGGAATGAAAAACTGTTTTTT	CSAYLKIGVFVGGGNEKLFF
NA	TRBJ2-7	many	TRBV5-1	TGCGCCAGCAGCTTGGGCAGGAGCTCCTACGAGCAATACTTC	CASSLGRSSYEQYF
NA	TRBJ1-1	NA	TRBV7-9	TGTGCCAGCAGCATGAGACAGTCACTTGAAGCTTTCTTT	CASSMRQSLEAFF
NA	TRBJ1-3	few	TRBV12-3/TRBV12-4	TGTGCCAGCAGTTTAGGTGGAAACACCATATATTTT	CASSLGGNTIYF
NA	TRBJ1-5	many	TRBV6-1	TGTGCCAGCAGTGAACAGGGGTACAATCAGCCCCAGCATTTT	CASSEQGYNQPQHF
NA	TRBJ1-1	NA	TRBV10-3	TGTGCCATCAGTGAGGCCGGTGGGGGCGAACCGGTAGCTTTCTTT	CAISEAGGGEPVAFF
NA	TRBJ2-7	NA	TRBV2	TGTGCCAGCAGCCAAGGATTAGGGTCGATCGAGCAGTACTTC	CASSQGLGSIEQYF
TRBD1	TRBJ1-1	NA	TRBV2	TGTGCCAGCAGCTACAGGGGGAAGAACACTGAAGCTTTCTTT	CASSYRGKNTEAFF
TRBD1	TRBJ2-3	few	TRBV5-4	TGTGCCAGCAGTCCGGGGGGACAGGGGACAGATACGCAGTATTTT	CASSPGGQGTDTQYF
NA	TRBJ1-1	NA	TRBV7-2	TGTGCCAGCAGCTTAGCGCTCCGAGGGGCTGAAGCTTTCTTT	CASSLALRGAEAFF
NA	TRBJ2-3	few	TRBV24-1	TGTGCCACCAGTGACCCCCTCCAGGGGAGCACAGATACGCAGTATTTT	CATSDPLQGSTDTQYF
NA	TRBJ2-5	NA	TRBV7-9	TGTGCCAGCAGCTTAGAGGCTTACGCTCGAGAGACCCAGTACTTC	CASSLEAYARETQYF
TRBD1	TRBJ1-2	many	TRBV6-1	TGTGCCAGCAGAGCGGGACAGGGGGATGGCTACACCTTC	CASRAGQGDGYTF
NA	TRBJ1-2	few	TRBV4-2	TGTGCCAGCAGCCAAAATGAGGGGACTTATGGCTACACCTTC	CASSQNEGTYGYTF
TRBD2	TRBJ2-3	NA	TRBV20-1	TGCAGTGCTATAGATAGCGGGAGAGTCGCAGATACGCAGTATTTT	CSAIDSGRVADTQYF
NA	TRBJ1-1	NA	TRBV15	TGTGCCACCACCCCGACAGGACCCACTGAAGCTTTCTTT	CATTPTGPTEAFF
NA	TRBJ2-7	few	TRBV10-3	TGTGCCATCAGTGCCGAGAGCGCCTACGAGCAGTACTTC	CAISAESAYEQYF
NA	TRBJ2-1	once	TRBV20-1	TGCAGTGCTAGAAGGGGCTACAATGAGCAGTTCTTC	CSARRGYNEQFF
TRBD1	TRBJ2-7	NA	TRBV10-3	TGTGCCATCACCACCCCGACAGGGGGTACCCACGAGCAGTACTTC	CAITTPTGGTHEQYF
NA	TRBJ2-1	NA	TRBV24-1	TGTGCCACCAGTGCTTCAGGGGCGAACAATGAGCAGTTCTTC	CATSASGANNEQFF
NA	TRBJ2-1	NA	TRBV7-7	TGTGCTAGCAGCTTCAGGGTCAATGAGCAGTTCTTC	CASSFRVNEQFF
NA	TRBJ1-1	many	TRBV5-8	TGTGCCAGCAGCATCAACAGGGCGGGGAACACTGAAGCTTTCTTT	CASSINRAGNTEAFF
TRBD2	TRBJ2-3	NA	TRBV7-8	TGTGCCAGCAGCTCCCGACTAGCGGGAGAGGGGACGCAGTATTTT	CASSSRLAGEGTQYF
NA	TRBJ2-7	many	TRBV4-3	TGCGCCAGCAGCCAAGATGGTCGCCATTACGAGCAGTACTTC	CASSQDGRHYEQYF
NA	TRBJ2-7	NA	TRBV20-1	TGCAGTGCTAGAGGTTGGGGTGCCCACGAGCAGTACTTC	CSARGWGAHEQYF
TRBD1	TRBJ2-7	NA	TRBV6-4	TGTGCCAGCAGCCAAGATAAGCGCGACACAGGGGGCTTTTACGAGCAGTACTTC	CASSQDKRDTGGFYEQYF
NA	TRBJ1-1	NA	TRBV20-1	TGCAGCGTGCCGGGACATGAGGCGTCCGAAGCTTTCTTT	CSVPGHEASEAFF
TRBD2	TRBJ2-7	NA	TRBV10-3	TGTGCCAGCAGAAGCGGGGGCCAGAGCTCCTACGAGCAGTACTTC	CASRSGGQSSYEQYF